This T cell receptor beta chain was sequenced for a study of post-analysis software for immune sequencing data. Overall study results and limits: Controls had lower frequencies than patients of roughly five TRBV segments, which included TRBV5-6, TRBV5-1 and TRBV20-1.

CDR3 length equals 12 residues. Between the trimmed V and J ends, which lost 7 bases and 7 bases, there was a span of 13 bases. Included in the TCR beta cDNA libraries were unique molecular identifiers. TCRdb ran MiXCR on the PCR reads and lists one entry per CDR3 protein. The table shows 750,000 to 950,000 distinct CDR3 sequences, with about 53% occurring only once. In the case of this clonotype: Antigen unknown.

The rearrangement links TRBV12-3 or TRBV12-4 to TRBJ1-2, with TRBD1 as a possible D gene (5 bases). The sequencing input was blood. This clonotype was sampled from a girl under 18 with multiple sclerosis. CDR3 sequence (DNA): TGTGCCAGCACCTCAAGGGGTTTTGGCTACACCTTC. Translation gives CASTSRGFGYTF.